One sample yielded the 8 T cell receptor beta chains listed below, sequenced in a study of shared T cell receptors in the human thymus. This table comes from immunoSEQ multiplex PCR, and its TCRdb copy is limited to in-frame clones, with some not included. Among roughly 560,000 clones, around 78% were seen once, and the ten largest hold more than 0.01%. This sample also appeared in a second study, on human thymus T cells.

Sequencing was done on a sample of thymocytes. These receptors were collected from a boy younger than two with a congenital heart defect.

The chain joins TRBV6-5 to TRBJ2-5; TRBD1 is a possible D gene (6 bases). In germline, CDR1 is MNHEY, CDR2 SVGAGI. The CDR3 is 14 residues long. V dropped 4 bases and J dropped 5 bases, with 14 bases sitting between them. The CDR3 sequence is CASSLQGRLETQYF. The CDR3 DNA follows: TGTGCCAGCAGTTTACAGGGCAGGTTGGAGACCCAGTACTTC.

This rearrangement joins TRBV6-4 to TRBJ2-2; 8 nucleotides agree with TRBD2. Per germline, CDR1 MRHNA and CDR2 SNTAGT. Trimming at V came to 3 bases and at J to 4 bases, leaving 7 bases not matched to a gene. There are 16 residues in the CDR3. The CDR3 protein is CASSEKSGGATGELFF. The CDR3 DNA reads as TGTGCCAGCAGTGAGAAAAGCGGGGGCGCCACCGGGGAGCTGTTTTTT.

J is TRBJ1-4 and V is TRBV30, with D maybe TRBD1 (5 bases). V was clipped by 4 bases and J by 5 bases, with 17 bases between them. Germline assignment: CDR1 GTSNPN and CDR2 SVGIG (reference sequence). The CDR3 runs to 15 residues. CDR3 loop: CAWNPLTDKNEKLFF. As DNA, the CDR3 is TGTGCCTGGAACCCGTTGACAGACAAAAATGAAAAACTGTTTTTT.

For this clone: Other nucleotide sequences from this sample produce the same CDR3. The chain joins TRBV5-1 to TRBJ2-5; D not certain. CDR1 and CDR2 (germline): SGHRS, YFSETQ. CDR3 length: 13 residues. Trimming took 0 bases from V and 2 from J, leaving 5 bases between them. The chain's CDR3 is CASSLGQQETQYF. The DNA of the CDR3 is TGCGCCAGCAGCTTGGGCCAGCAAGAGACCCAGTACTTC.

The chain uses TRBV6-5 and TRBJ2-1; TRBD2 matches at 9 bases. CDR3 length: 16 amino acids. Trimming cost V 1 base and J 4 bases; bases outside gene matches: 5. The germline V gene encodes CDR1 MNHEY and CDR2 SVGAGI. CDR3: CASSYLGLAGYNEQFF. CDR3 DNA sequence: TGTGCCAGCAGTTACTTGGGGCTAGCGGGGTACAATGAGCAGTTCTTC.

The chain couples TRBV2 to TRBJ2-5, with D maybe TRBD2 (5 bases). The CDR3 is 14 residues long. Per germline, CDR1 SNHLY and CDR2 FYNNEI. V gave up 5 bases and J gave up 0 bases, with 10 bases separating them. DNA for the CDR3: TGTGCCAGCAGTCCAGCAGCGGACCAAGAGACCCAGTACTTC. Translation: CASSPAADQETQYF.

The V gene is TRBV29-1, the J gene TRBJ2-7; 7 nucleotides align to TRBD1. The junction had 8 bases not matched to a gene; V was cut back by 0 bases and J by 3 bases. There are 15 residues in the CDR3. CDR1 SQVTM and CDR2 ANQGSEA come from the germline V gene. The CDR3 protein is CSVEDRQGRGYEQYF. The CDR3 bases are TGCAGCGTTGAAGACCGACAGGGTAGGGGCTACGAGCAGTACTTC.

This clone was found a few times. The chain combines TRBV6-1 with TRBJ2-5; 9 bases line up with TRBD1. Trimming removed 1 base from V and 5 bases from J; junction bases left unmatched: 8. Germline values: CDR1 MNHNS, CDR2 SASEGT. The CDR3 consists of 16 residues. The CDR3, as DNA: TGTGCCAGCAGTGAAGGGGACAGGGTGGCAGGCGAGACCCAGTACTTC. Protein sequence: CASSEGDRVAGETQYF.